This T cell receptor beta chain emerged from a study of beta chain features in type 1 diabetes. Study results and caveats: All four CD4+ subsets from Type 1 diabetes patients carried moderately but significantly shorter TCRB CDR3s. In comparison with healthy donors, patients had naive, central memory and Treg TCRB repertoires that appeared more similar.

There are a few counts of this clone. Its antigen is unknown. J lost 3 bases, V lost 4 bases, and 10 bases had no gene match. This CDR3 region has 16 residues. Germline V gene lookup returns CDR1 SGHTA and CDR2 FQGNSA. Every bit of the isolated RNA underwent reverse transcription, so sequencing read expressed TCRB transcripts. Assay used: immunoSEQ multiplex PCR; TCRdb lists only in-frame clones, some missing. The repertoire holds 550,000 to 850,000 clones, about an eighth seen once, with roughly 0.022% in the top ten. One heparinised blood draw averaging roughly 100 mL was given by each donor. Sorted CD4+ subsets: naive, central memory, regulatory, stem cell-like memory (CD45RO/CCR7/CD25/CD127/CD95/CD27 panel).

The chain has TRBV7-2 and TRBJ2-5; 8 bases align to TRBD2. Sequencing was carried out using naive CD4+ T cells from blood. The source of this sequence is a man younger than 35 with type 1 diabetes. The chain's CDR3 is CASSSRTSNGKETQYF. The CDR3 DNA sequence: TGTGCCAGCAGCTCCCGGACTAGCAATGGGAAAGAGACCCAGTACTTC.